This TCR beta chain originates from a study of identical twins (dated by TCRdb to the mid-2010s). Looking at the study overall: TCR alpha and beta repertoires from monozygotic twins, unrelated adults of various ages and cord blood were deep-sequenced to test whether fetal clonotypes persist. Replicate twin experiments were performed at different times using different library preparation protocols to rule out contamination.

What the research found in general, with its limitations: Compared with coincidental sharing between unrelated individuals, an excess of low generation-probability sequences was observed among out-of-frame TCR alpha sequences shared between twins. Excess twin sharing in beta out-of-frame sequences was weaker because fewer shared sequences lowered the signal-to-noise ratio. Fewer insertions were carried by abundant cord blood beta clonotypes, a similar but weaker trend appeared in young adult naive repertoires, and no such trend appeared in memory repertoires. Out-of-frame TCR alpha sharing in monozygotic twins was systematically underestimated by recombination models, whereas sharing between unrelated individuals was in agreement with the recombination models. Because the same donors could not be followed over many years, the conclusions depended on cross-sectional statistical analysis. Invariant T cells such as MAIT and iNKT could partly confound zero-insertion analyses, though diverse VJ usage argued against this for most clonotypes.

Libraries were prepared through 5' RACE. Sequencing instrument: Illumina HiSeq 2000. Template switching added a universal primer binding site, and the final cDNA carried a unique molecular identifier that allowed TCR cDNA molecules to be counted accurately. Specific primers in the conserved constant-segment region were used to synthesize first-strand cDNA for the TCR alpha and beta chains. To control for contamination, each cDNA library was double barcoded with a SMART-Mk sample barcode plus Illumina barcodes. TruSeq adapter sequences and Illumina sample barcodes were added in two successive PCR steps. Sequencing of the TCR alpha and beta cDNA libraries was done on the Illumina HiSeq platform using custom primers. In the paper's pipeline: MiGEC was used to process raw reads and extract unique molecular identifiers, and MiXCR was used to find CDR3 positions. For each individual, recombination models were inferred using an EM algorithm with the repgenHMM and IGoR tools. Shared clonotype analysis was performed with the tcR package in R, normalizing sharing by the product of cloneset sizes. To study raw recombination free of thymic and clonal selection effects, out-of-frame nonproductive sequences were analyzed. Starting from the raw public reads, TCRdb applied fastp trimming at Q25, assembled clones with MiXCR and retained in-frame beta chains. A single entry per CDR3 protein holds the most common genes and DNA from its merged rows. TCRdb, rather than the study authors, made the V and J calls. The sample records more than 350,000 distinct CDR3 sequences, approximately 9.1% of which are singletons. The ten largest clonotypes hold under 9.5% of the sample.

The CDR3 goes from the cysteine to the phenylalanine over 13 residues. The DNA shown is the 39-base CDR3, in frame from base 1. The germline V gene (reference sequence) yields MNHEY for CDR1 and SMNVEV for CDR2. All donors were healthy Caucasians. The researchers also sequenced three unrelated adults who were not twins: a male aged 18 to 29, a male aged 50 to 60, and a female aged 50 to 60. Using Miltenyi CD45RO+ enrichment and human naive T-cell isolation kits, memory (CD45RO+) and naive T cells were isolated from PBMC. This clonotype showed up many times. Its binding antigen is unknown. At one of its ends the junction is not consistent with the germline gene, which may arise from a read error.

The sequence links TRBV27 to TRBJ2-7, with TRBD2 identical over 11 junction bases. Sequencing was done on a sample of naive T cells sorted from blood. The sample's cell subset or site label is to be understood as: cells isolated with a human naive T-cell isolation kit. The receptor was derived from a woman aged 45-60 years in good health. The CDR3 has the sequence CASSPGGGTSGTF. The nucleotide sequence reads TGTGCCAGCAGCCCCGGCGGGGGGACTAGCGGAACGTTC.